A selection of T cell receptor beta chains follows, all from one sample in a study of control samples from healthy donors and cancer patients. TCRdb's table, derived via immunoSEQ multiplex PCR, lists solely in-frame clones and lacks some. The sample holds 60,000 to 80,000 clones; about 90% are singletons and the top ten take 4%. Material for sequencing was blood. The origin of the receptors is a woman aged 45 to 65 in good health. Each CDR3 is given with its conserved first and last residue. A D gene is named only where the DNA matches it firmly. Some rows mark clone size as missing; the rest say once, few, many or name a class of expanded clone.

J gene | V gene | clone size | D gene | CDR3 protein | CDR3 DNA
TRBJ2-7 | TRBV7-9 | - | - | CASSLDERGPYEQYF | TGTGCCAGCAGCTTAGATGAGCGTGGTCCTTACGAGCAGTACTTC
TRBJ1-1 | TRBV6-1 | - | - | CASSEFGDVNTEAFF | TGTGCCAGCAGTGAATTTGGGGATGTGAACACTGAAGCTTTCTTT
TRBJ2-7 | TRBV11-2 | once | TRBD1 | CASSLEGTGGQQYF | TGTGCCAGCAGCCTGGAGGGGACAGGGGGCCAGCAGTACTTC
TRBJ1-4 | TRBV9 | - | - | CASSAMGSTNEKLFF | TGTGCCAGCAGCGCGATGGGGTCAACTAATGAAAAACTGTTTTTT
TRBJ1-2 | TRBV28 | - | TRBD1 | CASRGTGDPNYGYTF | TGTGCCAGCAGAGGTACAGGGGATCCAAACTATGGCTACACCTTC
TRBJ2-4 | TRBV21-1 | - | - | CASSKGWDSPAKNIQYF | TGTGCCAGCAGCAAAGGTTGGGACTCCCCCGCCAAAAACATTCAGTACTTC
TRBJ1-5 | TRBV6-5 | - | - | CASSSRQIYSNQPQHF | TGTGCCAGCAGTTCCCGACAGATTTATAGCAATCAGCCCCAGCATTTT
TRBJ2-1 | TRBV9 | - | TRBD1 | CASSGYRGRREQFF | TGTGCCAGCAGCGGATACAGGGGGCGCCGTGAGCAGTTCTTC
TRBJ2-5 | TRBV7-2 | - | - | CASSLVFSALQETQYF | TGTGCCAGCAGCTTAGTTTTTAGCGCGTTACAAGAGACCCAGTACTTC
TRBJ2-7 | TRBV3-1/TRBV3-2 | - | - | CASSQGTGRYYEQYF | TGTGCCAGCAGCCAAGGAACAGGGCGTTACTACGAGCAGTACTTC
TRBJ2-2 | TRBV27 | - | - | CASSPQGRNTGELFF | TGTGCCAGCAGTCCCCAGGGCAGAAACACCGGGGAGCTGTTTTTT
TRBJ2-1 | TRBV29-1 | - | - | CSVDRSSYNEQFF | TGCAGCGTTGACAGGAGCTCCTACAATGAGCAGTTCTTC
TRBJ2-1 | TRBV15 | - | TRBD2 | CATSRDVRLAVFNEQFF | TGTGCCACCAGCAGAGATGTGAGACTAGCGGTTTTCAATGAGCAGTTCTTC
TRBJ2-1 | TRBV7-3 | - | - | CASGRVGNNEQFF | TGTGCCAGCGGCAGGGTGGGGAACAATGAGCAGTTCTTC
TRBJ2-1 | TRBV9 | - | TRBD2 | CASSYRLAGANEQFF | TGTGCCAGCAGCTACCGGCTAGCGGGTGCCAATGAGCAGTTCTTC
TRBJ2-2 | TRBV24-1 | - | - | CATSDSLTGELFF | TGTGCCACCAGTGATAGTTTAACCGGGGAGCTGTTTTTT
TRBJ2-4 | TRBV23-1 | - | - | CASSQLGRLDSVAKNIQYF | TGCGCCAGCAGTCAATTGGGCAGACTAGACAGTGTAGCCAAAAACATTCAGTACTTC
TRBJ1-2 | TRBV12-3/TRBV12-4 | - | TRBD1 | CASTGGGFYGYTF | TGTGCCAGCACAGGGGGCGGATTCTATGGCTACACCTTC
TRBJ1-5 | TRBV19 | few | TRBD1 | CAIGTVFGQPQHF | TGTGCCATCGGGACAGTATTCGGCCAGCCCCAGCATTTT
TRBJ1-1 | TRBV9 | - | - | CASSPHALERAPQAFF | TGTGCCAGCAGCCCCCATGCCCTAGAACGGGCTCCTCAAGCTTTCTTT
TRBJ1-6 | TRBV11-2 | - | TRBD1 | CASSLDPQGASYNSPLHF | TGTGCCAGCAGCTTAGACCCACAGGGGGCTTCCTATAATTCACCCCTCCACTTT
TRBJ2-1 | TRBV15 | - | - | CATSRDPLDRTGWYEQFF | TGTGCCACCAGCAGAGATCCCCTCGACAGGACTGGTTGGTATGAGCAGTTCTTC
TRBJ2-5 | TRBV24-1 | - | - | CATSDLTAGKETQYF | TGTGCCACCAGTGATTTAACAGCAGGGAAAGAGACCCAGTACTTC
TRBJ2-5 | TRBV5-4 | - | - | CASSLMTVDPGTQYF | TGTGCCAGCAGCTTAATGACAGTTGACCCGGGGACCCAGTACTTC
TRBJ2-1 | TRBV27 | few | TRBD2 | CASSLRTSGFSYNEQFF | TGTGCCAGCAGTTTAAGAACTAGCGGATTCTCCTACAATGAGCAGTTCTTC
TRBJ1-1 | TRBV24-1 | once | TRBD1 | CATETGNNEAFF | TGTGCCACGGAGACAGGGAATAATGAAGCTTTCTTT
TRBJ2-4 | TRBV12-3/TRBV12-4 | - | - | CASSLSGTSEYF | TGTGCCAGCAGCTTGTCCGGGACCTCGGAGTACTTC
TRBJ1-2 | TRBV28 | - | - | CASGTLRGYTF | TGTGCCAGCGGTACCCTGCGTGGCTACACCTTC
TRBJ2-1 | TRBV4-1 | - | TRBD1 | CASSQEAQGAMYNEQFF | TGCGCCAGCAGCCAAGAGGCCCAGGGGGCGATGTACAATGAGCAGTTCTTC
TRBJ1-2 | TRBV9 | - | - | CASSVNRDGYGYTF | TGTGCCAGCAGCGTAAATAGGGATGGGTATGGCTACACCTTC
TRBJ2-3 | TRBV24-1 | - | TRBD2 | CATSLGLASTDTQYF | TGTGCCACCAGTCTAGGACTAGCGAGCACAGATACGCAGTATTTT
TRBJ1-1 | TRBV4-1 | - | - | CASSQATGEAFF | TGCGCCAGCAGCCAAGCTACAGGCGAAGCTTTCTTT
TRBJ2-5 | TRBV9 | - | - | CASSVVVVQETQYF | TGTGCCAGCAGCGTAGTGGTGGTCCAGGAGACCCAGTACTTC
TRBJ2-1 | TRBV29-1 | - | - | CSVDVGAGNEQFF | TGCAGCGTTGACGTGGGAGCGGGCAATGAGCAGTTCTTC
TRBJ2-3 | TRBV28 | - | - | CASSSRYGYPDTQYF | TGTGCCAGCAGTTCCAGGTATGGATACCCAGATACGCAGTATTTT
TRBJ2-2 | TRBV5-4 | - | TRBD1 | CASSWGQIAGELFF | TGTGCCAGCAGCTGGGGACAGATTGCCGGGGAGCTGTTTTTT